These T cell receptor beta chains were read from a single sample in a study of Graves' ophthalmopathy and Graves' hyperthyroidism. One entry per CDR3 protein, called by TCRdb with MiXCR from the multiplex PCR reads. The sample comprises approximately 480,000 distinct CDR3 sequences, 14% of which are singletons, and roughly 10% rests with the top ten. The sequenced sample consisted of blood. These receptor sequences come from a woman younger than 45 with Graves' ophthalmopathy. Both conserved end residues are part of each CDR3. D genes are given only for firm matches. For some rows the clone size is stated as once, few or many, or as a class when expanded; others skip it.

CDR3 protein: CAWPPDRSSYNSPLHF
CDR3 DNA: TGTGCCTGGCCTCCCGACAGGAGCTCCTATAATTCACCCCTCCACTTT
J gene: TRBJ1-6
V gene: TRBV30
D gene: .
clone size: many

CDR3 protein: CALDNFYRYTF
CDR3 DNA: TGTGCCCTGGACAACTTCTATCGCTACACCTTC
J gene: TRBJ1-2
V gene: TRBV7-2
D gene: .
clone size: many

CDR3 protein: CASSVEWNGNSPLHF
CDR3 DNA: TGTGCCAGCAGCGTCGAATGGAACGGGAATTCACCCCTCCACTTT
J gene: TRBJ1-6
V gene: TRBV9
D gene: .
clone size: .

CDR3 protein: CASSVQGAGTEAFF
CDR3 DNA: TGTGCCAGCAGCGTACAGGGTGCGGGCACTGAAGCTTTCTTT
J gene: TRBJ1-1
V gene: TRBV5-8
D gene: .
clone size: many

CDR3 protein: CASSEQWNTEAFF
CDR3 DNA: TGTGCCAGCAGTGAACAGTGGAACACTGAAGCTTTCTTT
J gene: TRBJ1-1
V gene: TRBV2
D gene: .
clone size: .

CDR3 protein: CASSKWDRGIKTQYF
CDR3 DNA: TGTGCCAGCAGCAAGTGGGACAGGGGGATAAAGACCCAGTACTTC
J gene: TRBJ2-5
V gene: TRBV6-1
D gene: TRBD1
clone size: few

CDR3 protein: CASRGRGQGAYGYTF
CDR3 DNA: TGTGCCAGCAGGGGAAGGGGGCAGGGGGCCTATGGCTACACCTTC
J gene: TRBJ1-2
V gene: TRBV3-1
D gene: TRBD1
clone size: many

CDR3 protein: CASSPSDEAFF
CDR3 DNA: TGTGCCAGCAGTCCCTCGGATGAAGCTTTCTTT
J gene: TRBJ1-1
V gene: TRBV12-3/TRBV12-4
D gene: .
clone size: many

CDR3 protein: CAIKTADRIAEAFF
CDR3 DNA: TGTGCCATCAAGACAGCTGACAGGATCGCTGAAGCTTTCTTT
J gene: TRBJ1-1
V gene: TRBV10-3
D gene: .
clone size: many

CDR3 protein: CAIPGLTSYEQYF
CDR3 DNA: TGTGCCATCCCGGGACTCACGTCCTACGAGCAGTACTTC
J gene: TRBJ2-7
V gene: TRBV2
D gene: .
clone size: many

CDR3 protein: CAYSDRIYEQYF
CDR3 DNA: TGTGCCTACTCAGACAGAATCTACGAGCAGTACTTC
J gene: TRBJ2-7
V gene: TRBV30
D gene: .
clone size: .

CDR3 protein: CASSALQGSNQPQHF
CDR3 DNA: TGTGCCAGCAGTGCCTTACAGGGGAGCAATCAGCCCCAGCATTTT
J gene: TRBJ1-5
V gene: TRBV6-1
D gene: TRBD1
clone size: few

CDR3 protein: CSASKPFGSTIYF
CDR3 DNA: TGCAGTGCTAGTAAACCGTTCGGGAGCACCATATATTTT
J gene: TRBJ1-3
V gene: TRBV20-1
D gene: .
clone size: many

CDR3 protein: CASSSGDFYGYTF
CDR3 DNA: TGTGCCAGCAGCTCGGGAGATTTCTATGGCTACACCTTC
J gene: TRBJ1-2
V gene: TRBV7-8
D gene: .
clone size: .

CDR3 protein: CASSYPMEGYTF
CDR3 DNA: TGTGCCAGCAGTTACCCGATGGAAGGCTACACCTTC
J gene: TRBJ1-2
V gene: TRBV6-5
D gene: .
clone size: many

CDR3 protein: CASRRGDGNTGELFF
CDR3 DNA: TGTGCCAGCAGAAGGGGGGACGGAAACACCGGGGAGCTGTTTTTT
J gene: TRBJ2-2
V gene: TRBV6-1
D gene: .
clone size: .

CDR3 protein: CASSLGGVSSYEQYF
CDR3 DNA: TGTGCCAGCAGTTTAGGGGGGGTTTCCTCCTACGAGCAGTACTTC
J gene: TRBJ2-7
V gene: TRBV28
D gene: TRBD2
clone size: many

CDR3 protein: CASSQTFETQYF
CDR3 DNA: TGTGCCAGCAGCCAGACTTTCGAGACCCAGTACTTC
J gene: TRBJ2-5
V gene: TRBV7-2
D gene: .
clone size: many

CDR3 protein: CAISLAWGSNEQYF
CDR3 DNA: TGTGCCATCAGCTTAGCCTGGGGTAGTAACGAGCAGTACTTC
J gene: TRBJ2-7
V gene: TRBV11-1
D gene: .
clone size: .

CDR3 protein: CASGQGSGGAETQYF
CDR3 DNA: TGTGCCAGCGGCCAGGGTAGCGGGGGGGCAGAGACCCAGTACTTC
J gene: TRBJ2-5
V gene: TRBV2
D gene: TRBD2
clone size: many

CDR3 protein: CASGLVRGVGVGETQYF
CDR3 DNA: TGTGCTAGTGGTTTGGTACGAGGGGTAGGGGTTGGAGAGACCCAGTACTTC
J gene: TRBJ2-5
V gene: TRBV12-5
D gene: .
clone size: .

CDR3 protein: CASSLELGGEQYF
CDR3 DNA: TGTGCCAGCAGCTTAGAACTAGGCGGCGAGCAGTACTTC
J gene: TRBJ2-7
V gene: TRBV7-8
D gene: .
clone size: .

CDR3 protein: CASSKAGRGTEVVYGYTF
CDR3 DNA: TGTGCCAGCAGCAAAGCGGGGAGGGGTACGGAGGTCGTCTATGGCTACACCTTC
J gene: TRBJ1-2
V gene: TRBV28
D gene: .
clone size: many

CDR3 protein: CSARRQESGEQYF
CDR3 DNA: TGCAGTGCCCGCAGACAGGAGAGCGGGGAGCAGTACTTC
J gene: TRBJ2-7
V gene: TRBV20-1
D gene: .
clone size: many

CDR3 protein: CASSFLLAGGYGNTRELFF
CDR3 DNA: TGTGCCAGCAGTTTTTTACTAGCGGGGGGCTATGGAAACACCAGGGAGCTGTTTTTT
J gene: TRBJ2-2
V gene: TRBV27
D gene: TRBD2
clone size: .

CDR3 protein: CASSLRERGGRPQTQYF
CDR3 DNA: TGTGCCAGCAGCTTAAGGGAGCGGGGGGGCCGTCCCCAGACCCAGTACTTC
J gene: TRBJ2-5
V gene: TRBV11-2
D gene: TRBD2
clone size: many

CDR3 protein: CASSIRAADGYTF
CDR3 DNA: TGTGCCAGTAGTATTCGGGCAGCTGATGGCTACACCTTC
J gene: TRBJ1-2
V gene: TRBV19
D gene: .
clone size: many

CDR3 protein: CASNPGGYGNQPQHF
CDR3 DNA: TGTGCCAGCAACCCAGGGGGCTACGGCAATCAGCCCCAGCATTTT
J gene: TRBJ1-5
V gene: TRBV6-1
D gene: TRBD1
clone size: many

CDR3 protein: CASSLRRTSYEQYF
CDR3 DNA: TGTGCCAGCAGCTTAAGGCGGACCTCCTACGAGCAGTACTTC
J gene: TRBJ2-7
V gene: TRBV7-2
D gene: .
clone size: few